The rows below give T cell receptor beta chains drawn from one sample of a study of blood T cell repertoires in COVID-19. TCRdb's table, derived via immunoSEQ multiplex PCR, lists solely in-frame clones and lacks some. This repertoire shows about 10,000 clones, roughly nine tenths found once; its top ten account for roughly 6.2%. The specimen was peripheral blood. These receptors originate from a human donor in a cohort sampled during active COVID-19. The CDR3 runs from the conserved cysteine through the conserved F or W. A D gene is named only where the DNA matches it firmly. The size of a clone is reported for some rows only, either as once, few or many, or as a class for expanded clones.

D gene	J gene	V gene	clone size	CDR3 protein	CDR3 DNA
TRBD1	TRBJ2-5	TRBV28	-	CASSQTGGEETQYF	TGTGCCAGCAGCCAGACAGGGGGGGAGGAGACCCAGTACTTC
-	TRBJ2-5	TRBV7-9	once	CASSLLTETQYF	TGTGCCAGCAGCCTACTCACGGAGACCCAGTACTTC
TRBD1	TRBJ1-4	TRBV15	-	CATNLDRGPNEKLFF	TGTGCCACCAACCTAGACAGGGGGCCAAATGAAAAACTGTTTTTT
-	TRBJ1-1	TRBV5-1	-	CASSFTGSNLEGTEAFF	TGCGCCAGCAGCTTCACGGGATCCAACCTCGAGGGCACTGAAGCTTTCTTT
TRBD1	TRBJ1-2	TRBV7-9	-	CASSFFGQGSKGYTF	TGTGCCAGCAGCTTTTTCGGACAGGGGTCGAAGGGCTACACCTTC
TRBD1	TRBJ2-7	TRBV18	-	CASSRDRVYEQYF	TGTGCCAGCTCACGGGACAGGGTCTACGAGCAGTACTTC
-	TRBJ2-5	TRBV4-1	-	CASSQGRGGGRQETQYF	TGCGCCAGCAGCCAGGGAAGAGGGGGGGGGCGGCAAGAGACCCAGTACTTC
-	TRBJ1-1	TRBV2	-	CAGAGASGTEAFF	TGTGCCGGGGCGGGAGCATCGGGAACTGAAGCTTTCTTT
TRBD2	TRBJ2-5	TRBV6-6	-	CASSYGTSGGGGTQYF	TGTGCCAGCAGTTACGGGACTAGCGGCGGGGGCGGAACCCAGTACTTC
-	TRBJ1-2	TRBV20-1	-	CSALDSYGYTF	TGCAGTGCCCTGGACAGCTATGGCTACACCTTC
TRBD2	TRBJ2-7	TRBV5-8	-	CALSGLYSYEQYF	TGTGCCCTTAGCGGGTTATACTCCTACGAGCAGTACTTC
-	TRBJ1-5	TRBV2	-	CASSDSRGQPQHF	TGTGCCAGCAGTGACTCCAGGGGACAGCCCCAGCATTTT
TRBD2	TRBJ2-1	TRBV6-4	-	CASSDAGGSNEQFF	TGTGCCAGCAGTGACGCGGGGGGAAGCAATGAGCAGTTCTTC
TRBD2	TRBJ2-5	TRBV29-1	-	CSVDAPGGVGETQYF	TGCAGCGTTGACGCCCCGGGGGGTGTGGGGGAGACCCAGTACTTC
-	TRBJ2-2	TRBV27	-	CASSFSSGLNTGELFF	TGTGCCAGCAGTTTCTCCAGCGGCTTAAACACCGGGGAGCTGTTTTTT
-	TRBJ2-7	TRBV11-2	-	CASSLYNEQYF	TGTGCCAGCAGCTTATATAACGAGCAGTACTTC
-	TRBJ1-2	TRBV19	-	CASSPLQGRGYGYTF	TGTGCCAGTAGTCCTCTACAGGGTCGGGGCTATGGCTACACCTTC
TRBD2	TRBJ2-4	TRBV19	-	CASSIEGLAGGLGNIQYF	TGTGCCAGTAGTATAGAGGGACTAGCGGGGGGGTTGGGAAACATTCAGTACTTC
-	TRBJ2-4	TRBV4-1	-	CASSQSGLKNIQYF	TGCGCCAGCAGCCAATCAGGTTTAAAAAACATTCAGTACTTC
-	TRBJ2-7	TRBV6-5	-	CASKRGGATYEQYF	TGTGCCAGCAAGAGAGGAGGGGCTACCTACGAGCAGTACTTC
TRBD1	TRBJ1-1	TRBV19	-	CASSMTGGPTEAFF	TGTGCCAGTAGTATGACAGGGGGCCCCACTGAAGCTTTCTTT
-	TRBJ2-7	TRBV5-1	-	CASSGSPREGYEQYF	TGCGCCAGCAGCGGTAGCCCTCGCGAAGGATACGAGCAGTACTTC
TRBD2	TRBJ2-6	TRBV6-2/TRBV6-3	-	CASSGSGGAFGANVLTF	TGTGCCAGCAGTGGGAGCGGGGGGGCCTTTGGGGCCAACGTCCTGACTTTC
TRBD1	TRBJ2-7	TRBV5-6	-	CASSPARGTGIPYEQYF	TGTGCCAGCAGCCCGGCCCGTGGGACAGGGATCCCCTACGAGCAGTACTTC
-	TRBJ2-2	TRBV6-6	-	CASRGQDTGELFF	TGTGCCAGCAGGGGGCAGGACACCGGGGAGCTGTTTTTT
-	TRBJ1-2	TRBV30	-	CAWTGSYLGYTF	TGTGCCTGGACAGGGTCCTACCTTGGCTACACCTTC
-	TRBJ2-7	TRBV5-1	-	CASSLGQHLLYEQYF	TGCGCCAGCAGCTTGGGGCAACACCTTCTCTACGAGCAGTACTTC
-	TRBJ1-3	TRBV5-1	-	CASSPGLTSGNTIYF	TGCGCCAGCAGCCCGGGTCTTACCTCTGGAAACACCATATATTTT
-	TRBJ2-1	TRBV4-1	-	CASSLYREWNEQFF	TGCGCCAGCAGCCTATACAGGGAGTGGAATGAGCAGTTCTTC